Presented here are 27 T cell receptor beta chains from one specimen sequenced in a study of blood T cell repertoires in COVID-19. The data were produced by immunoSEQ multiplex PCR, yet TCRdb's version contains in-frame clones alone and is incomplete. The table records a few hundred thousand clones, approximately 81% of them present only once. Specimen: peripheral blood. Source of these receptors: a woman older than 75 with acute or convalescent COVID-19.

The chain employs TRBV6-6 and TRBJ2-7; 7 bases are a match to TRBD2. CDR3 length: 14 amino acids. The germline CDR1 and CDR2 sequences are MNHNY and SVGAGI (reference sequence). With V trimmed by 0 bases and J by 3 bases, 2 bases remained unmatched. DNA for the CDR3: TGTGCCAGCAGTTACTCCGGGGGGAACTACGAGCAGTACTTC. This gives the protein CASSYSGGNYEQYF.

This chain uses TRBV24-1 with TRBJ2-3, with 9 bases lining up with TRBD1. Per the germline V gene, CDR1 is KGHDR and CDR2 is SFDVKD. Trimming cost V 5 bases and J 3 bases; bases outside gene matches: 8. There are 16 residues in the CDR3. As DNA, the CDR3 is TGTGCCACCAGTGCCGCCTCCGGGACAGGGACAGATACGCAGTATTTT. This gives the protein CATSAASGTGTDTQYF.

This chain uses TRBV6-2 or TRBV6-3 with TRBJ2-4; D gene uncertain. The CDR3 is 15 residues long. Germline CDR1 reads MNHEY; CDR2 reads SVGEGT. V was cut by 4 bases and J by 0 bases, with 10 bases left in between. DNA for the CDR3: TGTGCCAGCAGTTCCTCCTTACTAGCCAAAAACATTCAGTACTTC. This gives the protein CASSSSLLAKNIQYF.

V usage is TRBV25-1 and J usage is TRBJ1-4, with TRBD1 identical over 11 bases. The CDR3 totals 17 residues. Trimming took 5 bases from V and 7 from J; bases not matched to a gene: 12. CDR1 is MGHDK and CDR2 is SYGVNS in the germline V gene. The CDR3 DNA follows: TGTGCCAGCAGTAGTTGGACAGGGGGCTGGTCTAGTGAAAAACTGTTTTTT. Its translation: CASSSWTGGWSSEKLFF.

This sequence joins TRBV10-3 and TRBJ2-7; tentatively, D is TRBD1 (5 bases). Germline V gives CDR1 ENHRY, CDR2 SYGVKD. This CDR3 contains 14 residues. Trimming stripped 2 bases from V and 6 bases from J, with 14 bases between. The CDR3 here is CAISEVSTAREQYF. CDR3 DNA sequence: TGTGCCATCAGTGAGGTATCGACAGCACGCGAGCAGTACTTC.

The rearrangement joins TRBV27 to TRBJ1-1; a possible D gene is TRBD1 (6 bases). Trimming left V 6 bases short and J 2 bases short, with 13 bases between. From germline, CDR1 is MNHEY and CDR2 SMNVEV (reference sequence). The CDR3 runs 14 residues. CDR3: CASRFNRVNTEAFF. CDR3 DNA: TGTGCCAGCAGGTTTAACAGGGTTAACACTGAAGCTTTCTTT.

The rearrangement links TRBV4-1 to TRBJ2-3, with 9 bases fitting TRBD2. Unmatched junction bases numbered 6, after V lost 1 base and J lost 4 bases. This CDR3 has 16 amino acids. CDR1 is MGHRA, CDR2 YSYEKL, per germline. The CDR3 sequence is CASSQVFSGGADTQYF. The DNA of the CDR3 is TGCGCCAGCAGCCAAGTGTTTAGCGGGGGCGCAGATACGCAGTATTTT.

V usage is TRBV5-1 and J usage is TRBJ2-7; TRBD2 matches 9 bases. CDR1 is SGHRS and CDR2 is YFSETQ in the germline V gene. This CDR3 has 16 residues. V lost 0 bases, J lost 4 bases, and 8 bases stayed unmatched. The CDR3 bases are TGCGCCAGCAGCTTGGGGGACAGCGGGAGGCAATACGAGCAGTACTTC. Amino acid sequence: CASSLGDSGRQYEQYF.

There are a few counts of this clone. This sequence joins TRBV9 and TRBJ2-2; 10 positions agree with TRBD2. The CDR3 has 18 residues. Germline CDR1 reads SGDLS; CDR2 reads YYNGEE. The V gene end was trimmed by 0 bases and the J gene end by 7 bases; junction bases not matched to a gene: 12. CDR3 region: CASSVELRLAGASGELFF. The DNA of the CDR3 is TGTGCCAGCAGCGTAGAGCTCCGGCTAGCGGGAGCTAGCGGGGAGCTGTTTTTT. Combining the CDR3 with reference TRBV9 and TRBJ2-2 gives the whole variable domain DSGVTQTPKHLITATGQRVTLRCSPRSGDLSVYWYQQSLDQGLQFLIQYYNGEERAKGNILERFSAQQFPDLHSELNLSSLELGDSALYFCASSVELRLAGASGELFFGEGSRLTVL.

The chain carries TRBV25-1 and TRBJ2-3, with TRBD2 matching 7 bases. This CDR3 is 15 amino acids long. The germline V gene has CDR1 MGHDK and CDR2 SYGVNS. J was trimmed by 0 bases and V by 2 bases; bases with no gene match: 2. The CDR3 reads CASSESSGSTDTQYF. For the CDR3, the DNA is TGTGCCAGCAGTGAAAGTAGCGGGAGCACAGATACGCAGTATTTT.

The chain couples TRBV5-1 to TRBJ1-6; 7 positions agree with TRBD1. This CDR3 has 15 residues. The junction had 8 bases not matched to a gene; V was cut back by 4 bases and J by 7 bases. Germline loops: CDR1 SGHRS, CDR2 YFSETQ. In nucleotides, the CDR3 is TGCGCCAGCAGCAGTACAGGGGATTGGAATTCACCCCTCCACTTT. Translating gives CASSSTGDWNSPLHF.

V gene TRBV5-1 combines with J gene TRBJ2-7; 9 positions agree with TRBD1. The CDR3 length is 14 residues. The germline CDR1 and CDR2 sequences are SGHRS and YFSETQ. With V trimmed by 4 bases and J by 2 bases, 4 bases remained unmatched. The CDR3 reads CASSPRQGAYEQYF. The CDR3 nucleotides are TGCGCCAGCAGCCCCCGACAGGGGGCCTACGAGCAGTACTTC.

A note on this clone: At the DNA level, this CDR3 is encoded by other sequences in the same sample as well. The rearrangement links TRBV18 to TRBJ2-5; D is unresolved. Trimming removed 2 bases from V and 2 bases from J, with 3 bases in between. From germline, CDR1 is KGHSH and CDR2 LQKENI. This CDR3 comprises 12 residues. CDR3 sequence reads: CASSPAQETQYF. The CDR3 DNA reads as TGTGCCAGCTCACCAGCGCAAGAGACCCAGTACTTC. Looking up the rest from reference TRBV18 and TRBJ2-5 gives the full variable domain: NAGVMQNPRHLVRRRGQEARLRCSPMKGHSHVYWYRQLPEEGLKFMVYLQKENIIDESGMPKERFSAEFPKEGPSILRIQQVVRGDSAAYFCASSPAQETQYFGPGTRLLVL.

The chain combines TRBV28 with TRBJ2-7; TRBD1 agrees at 7 bases. Germline values: CDR1 MDHEN, CDR2 SYDVKM. V lost 10 bases to trimming and J lost 3 bases; unmatched junction nucleotides: 12. The CDR3 loop spans 14 amino acids. The CDR3 here is CAISTPGQLYEQYF. The CDR3 DNA follows: TGTGCCATCTCCACCCCGGGACAGCTCTACGAGCAGTACTTC.

The chain employs TRBV18 and TRBJ1-2; D is possibly TRBD1 (5 bases). The CDR3 extends over 13 amino acids. Germline V gene lookup returns CDR1 KGHSH and CDR2 LQKENI. V lost 4 bases to trimming and J lost 2 bases, with 8 bases between them. The CDR3 is CASSQDTNYGYTF. The CDR3 bases are TGTGCCAGCTCACAGGACACAAACTATGGCTACACCTTC.

Only a few counts were recorded for this clone. The V call is TRBV9, the J call TRBJ1-6, with 8 bases identical to TRBD1. The V segment lost 3 bases and the J segment 8 bases; nucleotides outside the gene matches: 4. The CDR3 covers 14 residues. CDR1 is SGDLS and CDR2 is YYNGEE in the germline V gene. The CDR3 is CASSAGQVDSPLHF. Written as DNA, the CDR3 is TGTGCCAGCAGCGCGGGACAGGTTGATTCACCCCTCCACTTT.

The DNA for the CDR3 is TGTGCCAGCTCACCGGGCAGGGCACAGCCCCAGCATTTT. Protein product: CASSPGRAQPQHF. This sequence joins TRBV18 and TRBJ1-5; a weak D match, TRBD1 (5 bases). Germline CDR1 is KGHSH and CDR2 is LQKENI. V gave up 3 bases and J gave up 7 bases, with 10 bases separating them. This CDR3 comprises 13 residues.

The chain couples TRBV29-1 to TRBJ1-1, with D possibly being TRBD1 (5 bases). The germline CDR1 and CDR2 sequences are SQVTM and ANQGSEA. This CDR3 has 14 amino acids. Trimming removed 5 bases at V and 3 bases at J, with 16 bases between. The CDR3 DNA reads as TGCAGCGTTCGTGCAGGGTTTGGGTACACTGAAGCTTTCTTT. Amino acid sequence: CSVRAGFGYTEAFF.

The gene calls are TRBV27 and TRBJ1-4; D gene ambiguous. Germline V gives CDR1 MNHEY, CDR2 SMNVEV (reference sequence). Trimming stripped 5 bases from V and 5 bases from J, with 12 bases between. CDR3 size: 14 residues. CDR3 nucleotides: TGTGCCAGCAGTCCTTACAGTGAGAATGAAAAACTGTTTTTT. Protein: CASSPYSENEKLFF.

This clone was counted a few times. The V call is TRBV19, the J call TRBJ2-7; 10 nucleotides line up with TRBD2. The junction had 15 bases not matched to a gene; V was cut back by 6 bases and J by 4 bases. Germline values: CDR1 LNHDA, CDR2 SQIVND (reference sequence). The CDR3 has 17 residues. DNA for the CDR3: TGTGCCAGTAGCCCCGGAGTAGCGGGGGGCCTACTGTACGAGCAGTACTTC. Its protein is CASSPGVAGGLLYEQYF.

Only a few counts were recorded for this clone. The chain recombines TRBV5-1 with TRBJ1-1; no definite D call. In germline, CDR1 is SGHRS, CDR2 YFSETQ. This CDR3 spans 12 amino acids. V was trimmed by 6 bases and J by 8 bases, leaving 14 bases between them. CDR3 sequence (DNA): TGCGCCAGCACCTCAAATAACTTCGAAGCTTTCTTT. Translation: CASTSNNFEAFF.

This chain uses TRBV29-1 with TRBJ2-5; D perhaps matches TRBD2 (6 bases). The length of the CDR3 is 13 residues. Germline CDR1 is SQVTM and CDR2 is ANQGSEA. Trimming removed 3 bases at V and 1 base at J, with 9 bases between. DNA of the CDR3: TGCAGCGTTGATTCCGGGGGCCAAGAGACCCAGTACTTC. Translating it yields CSVDSGGQETQYF.

This clone qualifies as medium-sized. J is TRBJ2-3 and V is TRBV2, with D possibly TRBD2 on 7 matching bases. V shed 5 bases and J shed 4 bases, with 16 bases lying between them. CDR3 size: 15 residues. Germline V gives CDR1 SNHLY, CDR2 FYNNEI. The CDR3 region has the DNA TGTGCCAGCAGTCGGGGGGCGGGAGTCGCAGATACGCAGTATTTT. As protein: CASSRGAGVADTQYF. The whole variable domain, remainder taken from reference TRBV2 and TRBJ2-3, is EPEVTQTPSHQVTQMGQEVILRCVPISNHLYFYWYRQILGQKVEFLVSFYNNEISEKSEIFDDQFSVERPDGSNFTLKIRSTKLEDSAMYFCASSRGAGVADTQYFGPGTRLTVL.

The chain has TRBV7-9 and TRBJ1-1; TRBD1 matches 9 bases. J gave up 4 bases and V 3 bases, and 0 bases lay outside the gene matches. Germline V gene lookup returns CDR1 SEHNR and CDR2 FQNEAQ (reference sequence). This CDR3 is 13 amino acids long. The CDR3 DNA reads as TGTGCCAGCAGCTTGACAGGGGGCACTGAAGCTTTCTTT. This translates into CASSLTGGTEAFF.

The gene calls are TRBV5-1 and TRBJ2-1; D is unclear. This CDR3 is built from 14 residues. Trimming removed 0 bases at V and 2 bases at J, with 6 bases between. CDR1 is SGHRS and CDR2 is YFSETQ in the germline V gene. CDR3 DNA: TGCGCCAGCAGCTTGGGCGTGGCCTACAATGAGCAGTTCTTC. Its translation: CASSLGVAYNEQFF.

This clone was recorded a few times. V and J are TRBV9 and TRBJ2-5; tentatively, D is TRBD1 (5 bases). The CDR3 is 13 amino acids. V was trimmed by 1 base and J by 5 bases, leaving 9 bases between them. Per the germline V gene, CDR1 is SGDLS and CDR2 is YYNGEE. The CDR3 DNA is TGTGCCAGCAGCGTATGGGGCGCGGAGACCCAGTACTTC. Amino acid sequence: CASSVWGAETQYF.

CDR3 protein: CASSLEGQGDTGELFF. The CDR3 DNA follows: TGTGCCAGCAGCTTGGAAGGACAGGGGGACACCGGGGAGCTGTTTTTT. This chain links TRBV11-3 with TRBJ2-2, with TRBD1 matching 10 bases. In germline, CDR1 is SGHNT, CDR2 YENEEA. The CDR3 extends over 16 amino acids. Trimming cost V 3 bases and J 3 bases; bases outside gene matches: 4.